This T cell receptor (beta chain) appears in the sequencing data of a study of blood T cells in healthy people across ages. Study-level points and caveats: Unknown donor CMV status possibly confounded expanded clonotype changes.

As to this clonotype: Its specificity is not known.

Alongside a J-beta primer mix, a sample-barcoded 5' primer served in a second PCR lasting roughly 6 to 12 cycles. Each single sample gave us at least 2.5 million CDR3-containing paired-end reads. TCRdb recomputed calls from the 5' RACE reads with MiXCR, one row per CDR3 protein. The sample holds about 1.4 million distinct CDR3 sequences; approximately 60% are singletons and the top ten take 5.5% to 8%. The authors drew approximately 9 milliliters of peripheral blood from each donor. In each sample, at least 6.5 million PBMCs were isolated. The CDR3 consists of 15 residues. V shed 6 bases, J shed 4 bases, and the junction held 12 bases outside the gene matches. Germline V gives CDR1 DFQATT, CDR2 SNEGSKA (reference sequence).

Sequencing was performed on blood. This clonotype was obtained from a man younger than 30 in good health. The chain recombines TRBV20-1 with TRBJ1-2; 9 nucleotides line up with TRBD1. The CDR3 DNA follows: TGCAGTGCAGCCCCGGGACAGGGAACAATCTATGGCTACACCTTC. It yields the protein CSAAPGQGTIYGYTF.